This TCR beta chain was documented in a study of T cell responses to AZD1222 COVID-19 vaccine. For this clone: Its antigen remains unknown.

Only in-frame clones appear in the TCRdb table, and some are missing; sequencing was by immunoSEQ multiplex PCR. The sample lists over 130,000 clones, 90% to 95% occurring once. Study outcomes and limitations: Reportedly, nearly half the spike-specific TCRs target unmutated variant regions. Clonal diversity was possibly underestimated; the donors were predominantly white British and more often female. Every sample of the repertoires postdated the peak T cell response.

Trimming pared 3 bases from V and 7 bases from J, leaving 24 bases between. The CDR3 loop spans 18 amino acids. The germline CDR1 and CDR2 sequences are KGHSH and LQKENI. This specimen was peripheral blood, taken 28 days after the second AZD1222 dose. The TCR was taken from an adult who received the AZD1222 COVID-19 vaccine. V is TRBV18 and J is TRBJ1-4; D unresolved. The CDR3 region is CASSPSNIAGSISEKLFF. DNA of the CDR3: TGTGCCAGCTCACCGTCGAATATCGCGGGGTCTATAAGTGAAAAACTGTTTTTT.